This TCR beta chain derives from a study of response to subunit inactivated influenza vaccine. Regarding the study as a whole: Authors suggested seasonal influenza vaccinations each recruit few new T cells.

With regard to this clonotype: Its target is unknown.

TCRdb re-analysed the RT-PCR reads in MiXCR, keeping a single row per CDR3 protein. The table has around 200,000 distinct CDR3 sequences, around 9.2% seen once. CDR3 length equals 14 residues. Per the germline V gene, CDR1 is SGDLS and CDR2 is YYNGEE. V lost 3 bases and J lost 5, with 15 bases in between. The source is a man aged 50-59 years who received an inactivated influenza vaccine. Material: non-naive T cells sorted from PBMCs, obtained on the day of vaccination. The chain recombines TRBV9 with TRBJ2-7; D remains unclear. CDR3 amino acids: CASSAGPLGNEQYF. The CDR3, as DNA: TGTGCCAGCAGCGCCGGTCCCCTCGGCAACGAGCAGTACTTC.